The 28 T cell receptor beta chains in this list originate from one sample, sequenced in a study of shared clonotypes between healthy human individuals (TCRdb year 2020). Library method: the immunoSEQ multiplex PCR assay. TCRdb mirrors the immuneACCESS table, restricted to in-frame sequences. Some clones are absent from its copies; in checked studies, under half trace to an unresolved V gene, and the reason for the others is unknown. In all, the sample holds 2 million to 3 million clones, and approximately 93% of those were seen once. The ten largest clonotypes hold approximately 0.37% of the sample. The sequencing sample was made of naive CD4+ T cells from PBMCs. This specimen's cell subset or site label, interpreted: CD45RA+ positively selected. The receptors stem from a man aged 18 to 30 in good health. Some clones in this sample may be carry-over from other donors' samples.

This chain joins TRBV25-1 and TRBJ1-4; a possible D gene is TRBD1 (5 bases). The CDR3 is 16 amino acids. Between the trimmed V and J ends, which lost 6 bases and 0 bases, there was a span of 14 bases. Germline loops: CDR1 MGHDK, CDR2 SYGVNS. CDR3 DNA sequence: TGTGCCAGCAGCAAAACTGAGGGGACAACTAATGAAAAACTGTTTTTT. Its protein is CASSKTEGTTNEKLFF.

This chain joins TRBV28 and TRBJ1-2; D unclear. CDR1 MDHEN and CDR2 SYDVKM come from the germline V gene. V lost 2 bases and J lost 7, with 11 bases in between. The CDR3 runs to 13 residues. CDR3 sequence (DNA): TGTGCCAGCAGTTTAGAGTTCTCAGGTGGCTACACCTTC. Its protein is CASSLEFSGGYTF.

To note about this clone: Other DNA sequences of this sample code for an identical CDR3. The chain links TRBV6-5 to TRBJ1-5; maybe TRBD1 (6 bases). V lost 0 bases, J lost 7 bases, and 10 bases lay in between. The CDR3 extends over 14 amino acids. Looked up from germline, CDR1 is MNHEY and CDR2 is SVGAGI. Here the CDR3 reads CASSYSRGGQPQHF. The CDR3 DNA reads TGTGCCAGCAGTTACTCGAGGGGGGGCCAGCCCCAGCATTTT.

The rearrangement joins TRBV11-2 to TRBJ1-1; D unresolved. CDR3 length equals 13 residues. CDR1 and CDR2 from the germline V gene are SGHAT and FQNNGV. Trimming removed 2 bases at V and 1 base at J, with 5 bases between. The CDR3: CASSLPANTEAFF. The CDR3 DNA reads as TGTGCCAGCAGCTTACCCGCGAACACTGAAGCTTTCTTT.

This chain links TRBV18 with TRBJ1-2; 8 bases are shared with TRBD1. Germline values: CDR1 KGHSH, CDR2 LQKENI. The CDR3 is made up of 19 amino acids. V shed 4 bases and J 8 bases; nucleotides not matched to a gene: 24. This CDR3 is CASSLTTMTGSDRGGGYTF. The CDR3 DNA is TGTGCCAGCTCACTCACGACAATGACAGGATCCGACAGGGGAGGCGGCTACACCTTC.

The J gene is TRBJ1-1, the V gene TRBV28; D is undetermined. The germline gives CDR1 MDHEN, CDR2 SYDVKM. The CDR3 runs to 15 residues. V was cut by 1 base and J by 6 bases, with 15 bases left in between. CDR3 sequence (DNA): TGTGCCAGCAGTTTATTTTTCGCGGCAGTTGCTGAAGCTTTCTTT. Translating it yields CASSLFFAAVAEAFF.

This chain's CDR3 is CASSLSRPLGEAFF. The CDR3 bases are TGTGCCAGCAGTTTATCGAGACCTTTGGGGGAAGCTTTCTTT. The chain joins TRBV27 to TRBJ1-1; D is uncertain. The CDR3 runs to 14 residues. V dropped 0 bases and J dropped 8 bases, with 13 bases sitting between them. Germline CDR1 is MNHEY and CDR2 is SMNVEV (reference sequence).

This sequence joins TRBV10-3 and TRBJ2-7; 7 bases are a match to TRBD1. This CDR3 is 14 amino acids long. V trimming: 6 bases; J trimming: 0 bases; junction bases outside the gene matches: 5. CDR1 is ENHRY, CDR2 SYGVKD, per germline. The CDR3 reads CAISGQESSYEQYF. In DNA form, the CDR3 reads TGTGCCATCAGCGGACAGGAGAGCTCCTACGAGCAGTACTTC.

V usage is TRBV7-9 and J usage is TRBJ1-2; 8 bases agree with TRBD1. J was trimmed by 4 bases and V by 1 base; bases with no gene match: 2. Germline CDR1 and CDR2: SEHNR and FQNEAQ (reference sequence). This CDR3 is 14 amino acids long. The CDR3: CASSLEGQAYGYTF. DNA for the CDR3: TGTGCCAGCAGCTTAGAGGGACAGGCCTATGGCTACACCTTC. Drawing the rest from reference TRBV7-9 and TRBJ1-2, the complete variable domain is DTGVSQNPRHKITKRGQNVTFRCDPISEHNRLYWYRQTLGQGPEFLTYFQNEAQLEKSRLLSDRFSAERPKGSFSTLEIQRTEQGDSAMYLCASSLEGQAYGYTFGSGTRLTVV.

Concerning this clone itself: This sample includes further DNA sequences coding for the same CDR3. The rearrangement links TRBV6-1 to TRBJ1-2, with 8 nucleotides matching TRBD1. Unmatched junction bases numbered 6, after V lost 6 bases and J lost 6 bases. The CDR3 spans 13 residues. The V gene's germline CDR1 is MNHNS and CDR2 SASEGT. CDR3 DNA sequence: TGTGCCAGCAGACCCGGACAGGGCGATGGCTACACCTTC. Translation: CASRPGQGDGYTF.

Concerning this clone itself: The sample carries other DNA sequences with the same CDR3. The chain uses TRBV19 and TRBJ2-7; D unclear. The germline V and J ends were trimmed by 1 base and 0 bases, with 4 bases remaining between them. Germline V gene data show CDR1 as LNHDA and CDR2 as SQIVND (reference sequence). The CDR3 consists of 13 residues. The CDR3 DNA sequence: TGTGCCAGTAGTATAGTCGGCTCCTACGAGCAGTACTTC. Protein sequence: CASSIVGSYEQYF.

This clone has just one count. The chain uses TRBV20-1 and TRBJ2-5, with no clear D. The DNA end is a closer match to TRBJ2-7, so the J assignment may be wrong. CDR1 and CDR2 (germline): DFQATT, SNEGSKA (reference sequence). This CDR3 comprises 10 residues. The CDR3 nucleotides read TGCAGTGCTAGAGAGGACGAGCAGTACTTC. Protein product: CSAREDEQYF.

V gene TRBV30 combines with J gene TRBJ2-5; D call uncertain. V shed 3 bases and J shed 3 bases, with 8 bases lying between them. This CDR3 has 12 amino acids. CDR1 is GTSNPN and CDR2 is SVGIG in the germline V gene (reference sequence). The CDR3: CAWRNRKETQYF. CDR3 bases: TGTGCCTGGAGAAACCGAAAAGAGACCCAGTACTTC.

The rearrangement joins TRBV28 to TRBJ1-1; 8 bases line up with TRBD1. The CDR3 loop spans 13 amino acids. Unmatched junction bases numbered 9, after V lost 10 bases and J lost 5 bases. Per germline, CDR1 MDHEN and CDR2 SYDVKM. The CDR3 DNA reads TGTGCCACCCTAAACCACAGGGGGACTGAAGCTTTCTTT. Translating gives CATLNHRGTEAFF. Complete variable domain (other parts from reference TRBV28 and TRBJ1-1): DVKVTQSSRYLVKRTGEKVFLECVQDMDHENMFWYRQDPGLGLRLIYFSYDVKMKEKGDIPEGYSVSREKKERFSLILESASTNQTSMYLCATLNHRGTEAFFGQGTRLTVV.

The genes are TRBV27 and TRBJ2-7, with D perhaps matching TRBD1 (6 bases). The CDR3 has 14 residues. The V and J ends lost 0 bases and 7 bases respectively, with 13 bases between them. The germline V gene has CDR1 MNHEY and CDR2 SMNVEV (reference sequence). In DNA form, the CDR3 reads TGTGCCAGCAGTTTATCTTTCAGGGGTTCGGAGCAGTACTTC. Its translation is CASSLSFRGSEQYF.

The V call is TRBV7-2, the J call TRBJ2-3, with TRBD2 identical over 9 bases. The CDR3 totals 19 residues. CDR1 and CDR2 from the germline V gene are SGHTA and FQGNSA. The ends lost 5 bases at V and 5 bases at J; junction bases unmatched: 20. The CDR3 DNA is TGTGCCAGCAGCCCCTGGGGGGGTAGCGGGAGAGGGTTCGAAGATACGCAGTATTTT. Translated, it gives CASSPWGGSGRGFEDTQYF.

The chain carries TRBV28 and TRBJ2-7; 9 bases are shared with TRBD1. V was pared by 6 bases and J by 6 bases, with 6 bases of the junction left unmatched. CDR1 is MDHEN and CDR2 is SYDVKM in the germline V gene. This CDR3 is built from 13 residues. The chain's CDR3 is CASSPGQGSEQYF. In DNA form, the CDR3 reads TGTGCCAGCAGCCCGGGACAGGGCAGCGAGCAGTACTTC.

The rearrangement joins TRBV9 to TRBJ2-7, with 9 bases aligning to TRBD2. The ends lost 2 bases at V and 5 bases at J; junction bases unmatched: 11. Germline CDR1 reads SGDLS; CDR2 reads YYNGEE. The CDR3 runs to 16 residues. CDR3 in amino acids: CASSVTPGTSTHEQYF. The CDR3 DNA sequence: TGTGCCAGCAGCGTTACTCCCGGGACTAGCACACACGAGCAGTACTTC.

V and J are TRBV4-3 and TRBJ1-1; the D is unclear. This CDR3 comprises 17 residues. Trimming removed 4 bases from V and 3 bases from J, with 21 bases in between. CDR1 is LGHNA, CDR2 YSLEER, per germline. CDR3 sequence (DNA): TGCGCCAGCAGCCCCTCCAGATGGGAGTTGGGGTACACTGAAGCTTTCTTT. It specifies CASSPSRWELGYTEAFF.

With respect to this clone: Other DNA variants within this sample encode the same CDR3. The chain has TRBV20-1 and TRBJ1-2; D is ambiguous. Looked up from germline, CDR1 is DFQATT and CDR2 is SNEGSKA (reference sequence). This CDR3 has 11 residues. Trimming removed 3 bases from V and 4 bases from J, with 6 bases in between. For the CDR3, the DNA is TGCAGTGCTAGGGGGTCCTATGGCTACACCTTC. Encoded protein: CSARGSYGYTF.

Written as DNA, the CDR3 is TGTGCCAGCAGCCTAACCCCTAGCGCCACAGATACGCAGTATTTT. It specifies CASSLTPSATDTQYF. The chain joins TRBV11-2 to TRBJ2-3; D is perhaps TRBD2 (6 bases). V was shortened by 5 bases and J by 2 bases, with 14 bases between the two germline ends. This CDR3 region has 15 residues. Per the germline V gene, CDR1 is SGHAT and CDR2 is FQNNGV.

This sequence joins TRBV5-4 and TRBJ2-5; 8 nucleotides match TRBD2. J lost 0 bases, V lost 10 bases, and 14 bases had no gene match. The CDR3 is 16 residues long. CDR1 is SGHNT and CDR2 is YYREEE in the germline V gene (reference sequence). CDR3 amino acids: CAVQSGGGGNQETQYF. The CDR3 DNA reads TGTGCCGTCCAGTCCGGGGGGGGCGGGAACCAAGAGACCCAGTACTTC.

In the case of this clone: At one of its ends the junction is not consistent with the germline gene, which may arise from a read error. The rearrangement joins TRBV20-1 to TRBJ2-7; D unclear. CDR1 is DFQATT, CDR2 SNEGSKA, per germline (reference sequence). This CDR3 is 11 amino acids long. This chain's CDR3 is CSATAGPWEGF. CDR3 nucleotide sequence: TGCAGTGCTACGGCCGGGCCCTGGGAAGGGTTC.

The gene calls are TRBV19 and TRBJ2-1; 15 bases align to TRBD2. V dropped 7 bases and J dropped 7; count of bases not matched to a gene: 5. CDR3 length: 15 amino acids. Germline lookup yields CDR1 LNHDA and CDR2 SQIVND (reference sequence). The CDR3 loop is CASMAGTSGGNEQFF. DNA for the CDR3: TGTGCCAGTATGGCCGGGACTAGCGGGGGGAATGAGCAGTTCTTC.

This clone showed up just a few times. The chain has TRBV7-9 and TRBJ1-3; D perhaps matches TRBD1 (6 bases). With 4 bases removed from V and 2 bases from J, the gap between germline ends came to 15 bases. Germline V gene lookup returns CDR1 SEHNR and CDR2 FQNEAQ (reference sequence). The length of the CDR3 is 16 residues. DNA for the CDR3: TGTGCCAGCAGCTCTACCACAGGGACAACTGGAAACACCATATATTTT. Translated, it gives CASSSTTGTTGNTIYF.

V and J are TRBV29-1 and TRBJ1-3; D possibly corresponds to TRBD1 (5 bases). V was cut by 7 bases and J by 7 bases, with 17 bases left in between. Germline V gene data show CDR1 as SQVTM and CDR2 as ANQGSEA. This CDR3 is built from 13 residues. The CDR3 loop reads CSGAGTAGNTIYF. DNA for the CDR3: TGCAGCGGGGCCGGGACCGCGGGGAACACCATATATTTT.

V is TRBV28 and J is TRBJ2-5; 8 bases are a match to TRBD2. Trimming at V came to 6 bases and at J to 4 bases, leaving 13 bases not matched to a gene. Germline V lookup: CDR1 MDHEN, CDR2 SYDVKM. This CDR3 region has 16 residues. CDR3 loop: CASSGGGRPYRETQYF. CDR3 nucleotide sequence: TGTGCCAGCAGCGGGGGCGGGAGGCCCTACAGAGAGACCCAGTACTTC. Complete variable domain (other parts from reference TRBV28 and TRBJ2-5): DVKVTQSSRYLVKRTGEKVFLECVQDMDHENMFWYRQDPGLGLRLIYFSYDVKMKEKGDIPEGYSVSREKKERFSLILESASTNQTSMYLCASSGGGRPYRETQYFGPGTRLLVL.

The V and J genes are TRBV7-9 and TRBJ2-2; 10 bases fit TRBD1. This CDR3 has 15 residues. V lost 5 bases, J lost 5 bases, and 5 bases stayed unmatched. CDR1 SEHNR and CDR2 FQNEAQ come from the germline V gene (reference sequence). Written as DNA, the CDR3 is TGTGCCAGCAGCAAGCCGGGACAGGGGACCGGGGAGCTGTTTTTT. It is translated as CASSKPGQGTGELFF.